Below, 6 T cell receptor beta chains from the same sample are listed, as sequenced in a study of cytomegalovirus exposure and HLA in healthy donors. The PCR employed 60 Vbeta primers together with 13 Jbeta primers. The data were produced by immunoSEQ multiplex PCR, yet TCRdb's version contains in-frame clones alone and is incomplete. The sample contains about 140,000 clones, 60% to 80% of which appear only once. The material sequenced was PBMCs. These receptors originate from a man between 50 and 59 years old in good health and CMV-seropositive.

J is TRBJ2-7 and V is TRBV18; possibly TRBD1 for D (6 bases). The CDR3 length is 14 residues. Germline CDR1 KGHSH, CDR2 LQKENI. V lost 3 bases and J lost 2, with 11 bases in between. DNA of the CDR3: TGTGCCAGCTCACCGCGGACAGTTCCCTACGAGCAGTACTTC. This sequence encodes CASSPRTVPYEQYF.

The chain carries TRBV6-4 and TRBJ2-1; TRBD2 matches at 13 bases. The V and J ends lost 4 bases and 6 bases, in that order; junction bases with no gene match: 0. Germline CDR1 reads MRHNA; CDR2 reads SNTAGT. This CDR3 is 14 amino acids long. The CDR3 reads CASSGTSGSNEQFF. CDR3 coding DNA: TGTGCCAGCAGTGGGACTAGCGGGAGCAATGAGCAGTTCTTC.

This chain connects TRBV10-3 to TRBJ2-7; D gene uncertain. Trimming took off 0 bases at V and 2 bases at J, with 8 bases between the two ends. Looked up from germline, CDR1 is ENHRY and CDR2 is SYGVKD. There are 14 residues in the CDR3. The CDR3 sequence is CAISESPPAYEQYF. DNA of the CDR3: TGTGCCATCAGTGAGTCCCCCCCGGCCTACGAGCAGTACTTC.

This sequence joins TRBV7-3 and TRBJ2-3; 7 bases are shared with TRBD1. The length of the CDR3 is 15 residues. V gave up 5 bases and J gave up 0 bases; unmatched junction bases: 5. Germline V gene sequence: CDR1 SGHTA, CDR2 FQGTGA. The CDR3: CASSPDRDSTDTQYF. CDR3 sequence (DNA): TGTGCCAGCAGCCCCGACAGGGATAGCACAGATACGCAGTATTTT.

The genes are TRBV9 and TRBJ2-3; D remains ambiguous. V shed 3 bases and J shed 3 bases, with 11 bases lying between them. The CDR3 spans 14 residues. CDR1 SGDLS and CDR2 YYNGEE come from the germline V gene. CDR3 amino acids: CASSARGLTDTQYF. DNA of the CDR3: TGTGCCAGCAGCGCACGAGGCCTAACAGATACGCAGTATTTT.

V and J are TRBV6-6 and TRBJ2-1, with D hard to call. Germline V gene data show CDR1 as MNHNY and CDR2 as SVGAGI (reference sequence). Trimming pared 6 bases from V and 9 bases from J, leaving 9 bases between. The CDR3 contains 11 residues. The CDR3 region is CASSREVEQFF. CDR3 coding DNA: TGTGCCAGCAGCAGAGAGGTTGAGCAGTTCTTC.